These 18 T cell receptor beta chains originate from one sample sequenced in a study of graft-versus-host responses after intestinal transplantation. The antigens these receptors bind are not known. The method was immunoSEQ multiplex PCR; TCRdb's version includes in-frame clones alone and lacks a portion of them. This sample carries about 120,000 clones, about 92% of them seen once, and the ten largest clones take roughly 1.2%. This specimen was unstimulated CD8+ T cells sorted from spleen or lymph node cells, taken before transplant. Source of these receptors: a human donor who was the organ donor for an intestinal transplant.

V gene TRBV7-9 combines with J gene TRBJ2-5; the match to TRBD1 covers 7 bases. J gave up 5 bases and V 6 bases, and 12 bases lay outside the gene matches. The CDR3 spans 15 residues. CDR1 SEHNR and CDR2 FQNEAQ come from the germline V gene (reference sequence). CDR3 bases: TGTGCCAGCAGTCCCTTAGGGGGCAGGGAGGAGACCCAGTACTTC. Protein sequence: CASSPLGGREETQYF.

The chain employs TRBV4-1 and TRBJ2-1; 8 positions agree with TRBD2. The CDR3 has 14 residues. Germline V gene data show CDR1 as MGHRA and CDR2 as YSYEKL. V trimming: 4 bases; J trimming: 7 bases; junction bases outside the gene matches: 6. In nucleotides, the CDR3 is TGCGCCAGCAGCCTACAGGGACTAGGGAATGAGCAGTTCTTC. The encoded protein is CASSLQGLGNEQFF.

J is TRBJ1-2 and V is TRBV7-9, with D unresolved. The CDR3 covers 15 residues. Between the trimmed V and J ends, which lost 1 base and 2 bases, there was a span of 11 bases. CDR1 is SEHNR and CDR2 is FQNEAQ in the germline V gene (reference sequence). The CDR3 is CASSLGKGANYGYTF. In DNA, the CDR3 is TGTGCCAGCAGCTTAGGGAAAGGCGCGAACTATGGCTACACCTTC.

The V call is TRBV28, the J call TRBJ1-6; D remains ambiguous. The CDR3 loop spans 14 amino acids. Trimming removed 5 bases at V and 8 bases at J, with 13 bases between. Germline CDR1 and CDR2: MDHEN and SYDVKM. The CDR3 spells CASSLVVFHSPLHF. CDR3 nucleotide sequence: TGTGCCAGCAGTCTGGTGGTATTTCATTCACCCCTCCACTTT.

The chain has TRBV7-8 and TRBJ2-3; unclear D gene. Germline values: CDR1 SGHVS, CDR2 FQNEAQ. The CDR3 has 12 residues. V shed 5 bases and J shed 4 bases, with 7 bases lying between them. The CDR3 region is CASSLPPDTQYF. In DNA form, the CDR3 reads TGTGCCAGCAGCCTCCCACCAGATACGCAGTATTTT.

The chain links TRBV5-8 to TRBJ2-6; D not certain. CDR3 size: 15 residues. CDR1 and CDR2 (germline): SGHTS, YDEGEE. Written as DNA, the CDR3 is TGTACGCCCCGGACGGCCTTCTCTGGGGCCAACGTCCTGACTTTC. It codes for CTPRTAFSGANVLTF.

This chain links TRBV4-2 with TRBJ1-1, with unresolved D. The ends were cut back, 0 bases at V and 5 bases at J, with 13 bases in the middle. Germline loops: CDR1 LGHNA, CDR2 YNFKEQ. The CDR3 totals 15 residues. Here the CDR3 reads CASSQDLYLETEAFF. CDR3 in DNA: TGTGCCAGCAGCCAAGATCTGTACCTGGAGACTGAAGCTTTCTTT.

V usage is TRBV19 and J usage is TRBJ2-7, with D perhaps given as TRBD1 or TRBD2 (5 bases each). This CDR3 region has 13 residues. Trimming stripped 6 bases from V and 4 bases from J, with 13 bases between. CDR1 and CDR2 from the germline V gene are LNHDA and SQIVND (reference sequence). The CDR3 DNA follows: TGTGCCAGTAGCGGGACGCTAGCTTACGAGCAGTACTTC. This encodes CASSGTLAYEQYF.

This clone appeared a single time. The gene calls are TRBV7-6 and TRBJ2-7; D perhaps matches TRBD1 (6 bases). Germline CDR1 reads SGHVS; CDR2 reads FNYEAQ. The CDR3 consists of 13 residues. Trimming removed 5 bases at V and 2 bases at J, with 10 bases between. DNA for the CDR3: TGTGCCAGCAGCCCGGGACATACCTACGAGCAGTACTTC. As protein: CASSPGHTYEQYF.

The rearrangement joins TRBV5-4 to TRBJ1-1, with 7 bases matching TRBD1. Germline V gene lookup returns CDR1 SGHNT and CDR2 YYREEE (reference sequence). CDR3 length: 17 amino acids. V was pared by 4 bases and J by 5 bases, with 17 bases of the junction left unmatched. DNA of the CDR3: TGTGCCAGCAGCCGAGGGACAGCTTTACCAGAACGAACTGAAGCTTTCTTT. Translated, it gives CASSRGTALPERTEAFF.

J is TRBJ1-1 and V is TRBV27; TRBD1 matches at 9 bases. After removal of 5 bases from V and 5 bases from J, the junction contained 6 bases not matched to a gene. CDR3 length equals 14 residues. Germline CDR1 MNHEY, CDR2 SMNVEV (reference sequence). The CDR3: CASSPAGTGTEAFF. CDR3 nucleotide sequence: TGTGCCAGCAGTCCAGCGGGGACAGGGACTGAAGCTTTCTTT.

This chain uses TRBV5-1 with TRBJ2-7, with 7 bases that match TRBD1. Germline V gene lookup returns CDR1 SGHRS and CDR2 YFSETQ. The V gene end was trimmed by 4 bases and the J gene end by 7 bases; junction bases not matched to a gene: 11. CDR3 length: 14 residues. CDR3: CASSRGQSPWEQYF. The CDR3 nucleotides read TGCGCCAGCAGCCGGGGACAGTCCCCTTGGGAGCAGTACTTC.

This chain joins TRBV29-1 and TRBJ2-2, with D maybe TRBD1 (5 bases). CDR3 size: 13 residues. V shed 4 bases and J shed 1 base, with 7 bases lying between them. The germline gives CDR1 SQVTM, CDR2 ANQGSEA. The CDR3 DNA is TGCAGCGTTGTAACAGGGAACACCGGGGAGCTGTTTTTT. Its protein is CSVVTGNTGELFF.

V gene TRBV10-3 combines with J gene TRBJ1-6; tentative D call: TRBD1 (5 bases). The CDR3 loop spans 13 amino acids. V lost 3 bases to trimming and J lost 10 bases, with 10 bases between them. Germline V gene sequence: CDR1 ENHRY, CDR2 SYGVKD. The CDR3 is CAISDRVDSPLHF. The CDR3 bases are TGTGCCATCAGTGACAGGGTGGACTCACCCCTCCACTTT.

V gene TRBV19 combines with J gene TRBJ2-4, with D unclear. The V and J ends lost 4 bases and 8 bases respectively, with 12 bases between them. The CDR3 loop spans 13 amino acids. CDR1 LNHDA and CDR2 SQIVND come from the germline V gene (reference sequence). The CDR3 DNA sequence: TGTGCCAGTAGTACCCTCAGTTGGGACATTCAGTACTTC. It specifies CASSTLSWDIQYF.

This clone was observed a handful of times. The same CDR3 can be traced to other DNA sequences in this sample. This rearrangement joins TRBV27 to TRBJ2-7; tentatively, D is TRBD1 (5 bases). Germline loops: CDR1 MNHEY, CDR2 SMNVEV (reference sequence). V lost 0 bases and J lost 3, with 6 bases in between. The CDR3 totals 13 residues. CDR3 DNA: TGTGCCAGCAGTTTATCTCAGGGCTACGAGCAGTACTTC. Translation: CASSLSQGYEQYF.

The rearrangement joins TRBV21-1 to TRBJ2-2. TRBV21-1 is a pseudogene. The CDR3 is made up of 16 amino acids. CDR3 amino acids: CASSIRRGENTGELFF. DNA for the CDR3: TGTGCCAGCAGCATACGTAGAGGGGAGAACACCGGGGAGCTGTTTTTT.

The gene calls are TRBV9 and TRBJ2-1; 12 bases are a match to TRBD2. CDR1 is SGDLS and CDR2 is YYNGEE in the germline V gene. The CDR3 sequence is 18 residues long. V shed 0 bases, J shed 5 bases, and the junction held 9 bases outside the gene matches. DNA for the CDR3: TGTGCCAGCAGCGTAGGAAGAGGGACTAGCGGGCCTAACAATGAGCAGTTCTTC. Protein sequence: CASSVGRGTSGPNNEQFF.